This TCR beta chain was profiled in a study of cytomegalovirus exposure and HLA in healthy donors. Study results and limitations: Follow-up analysis found HLA locus-dependent TCR association rates, highest for DRB1 and lowest for HLA-C. A highly shared variant cluster was judged a likely technical artifact.

The PCR contained 60 Vbeta and 13 Jbeta primers. The data were produced by immunoSEQ multiplex PCR, yet TCRdb's version contains in-frame clones alone and is incomplete. The sample has 150,000 to 200,000 clones, around 90% seen once. J was trimmed by 5 bases and V by 5 bases; bases with no gene match: 9. The germline V gene has CDR1 SGHTA and CDR2 FQGNSA. This CDR3 contains 14 residues. About this clone: Its antigen is unidentified.

The sequencing input was PBMCs. This receptor was obtained from a woman between 18 and 29 years old in good health and CMV-seronegative. The rearrangement links TRBV7-2 to TRBJ2-7; 7 bases are shared with TRBD2. CDR3 sequence: CASSPWGGSHEQYF. CDR3 bases: TGTGCCAGCAGCCCCTGGGGGGGGTCCCACGAGCAGTACTTC. The complete variable domain, with remaining parts taken from reference TRBV7-2 and TRBJ2-7, reads GAGVSQSPSNKVTEKGKDVELRCDPISGHTALYWYRQSLGQGLEFLIYFQGNSAPDKSGLPSDRFSAERTGGSVSTLTIQRTQQEDSAVYLCASSPWGGSHEQYFGPGTRLTVT.